A single sample is the source of the 19 T cell receptor beta chains below, sequenced in a study of identical twins. TCRdb re-analysed the 5' RACE reads in MiXCR, keeping a single row per CDR3 protein. The sample has under 300,000 distinct CDR3 sequences, over 5.5% seen once; the top ten hold 13% to 15%. These data also featured in a second study, about T cells expressing NK-cell markers.

Sequences were obtained from CD8+ T cells sorted from blood. The receptor source for this set is a woman in her late teens or twenties in good health.

The CDR3 bases are TGTGCCAGCAGTTCTACAAGGCACAGGGAAGGGGCTTTCTTT. It yields the protein CASSSTRHREGAFF. The genes are TRBV6-5 and TRBJ1-1, with D possibly being TRBD1 (6 bases). The germline gives CDR1 MNHEY, CDR2 SVGAGI. Trimming took off 4 bases at V and 11 bases at J, with 20 bases between the two ends. The CDR3 is 14 residues long.

In this sample, this clonotype turned up many times. The V and J genes are TRBV5-1 and TRBJ2-5, with D possibly TRBD2 on 5 matching bases. Germline V gives CDR1 SGHRS, CDR2 YFSETQ. V was shortened by 7 bases and J by 5 bases, with 9 bases between the two germline ends. The CDR3 consists of 11 residues. The DNA for the CDR3 is TGCGCCAGCCTGGACTCGGAGACCCAGTACTTC. Translation gives CASLDSETQYF.

This sequence joins TRBV6-5 and TRBJ2-1; 8 bases agree with TRBD2. Germline-derived CDR1 and CDR2 are MNHEY and SVGAGI. Trimming cost V 2 bases and J 10 bases; bases outside gene matches: 10. The CDR3 is 15 amino acids. For the CDR3, the DNA is TGTGCCAGCAGTTACACGCGGGAGGTTAGCGGCGAGCAGTTCTTC. It yields the protein CASSYTREVSGEQFF.

This clonotype turned up a few times. V usage is TRBV12-5 and J usage is TRBJ2-7, with 9 bases aligning to TRBD2. Germline CDR1 and CDR2: LGHNT and FRNRAP. The ends lost 4 bases at V and 1 base at J; junction bases unmatched: 8. The CDR3 is 16 amino acids. This CDR3 is CASGSVLAGRSYEQYF. CDR3 coding DNA: TGTGCTAGTGGTTCGGTTCTAGCGGGACGATCCTACGAGCAGTACTTC. The variable domain in full, completed from reference TRBV12-5 and TRBJ2-7, reads DARVTQTPRHKVTEMGQEVTMRCQPILGHNTVFWYRQTMMQGLELLAYFRNRAPLDDSGMPKDRFSAEMPDATLATLKIQPSEPRDSAVYFCASGSVLAGRSYEQYFGPGTRLTVT.

The J gene is TRBJ2-1, the V gene TRBV6-1; 8 bases agree with TRBD2. V lost 7 bases to trimming and J lost 8 bases; unmatched junction nucleotides: 13. CDR1 and CDR2 (germline): MNHNS, SASEGT. The CDR3 loop spans 15 amino acids. CDR3 region: CASTPVATGGYEQFF. DNA of the CDR3: TGTGCCAGCACCCCGGTGGCCACGGGGGGGTATGAGCAGTTCTTC.

This clonotype was detected a few times. One end of the junction does not line up with germline, which may come from a read error. V is TRBV12-3 or TRBV12-4 and J is TRBJ1-2; 7 bases match TRBD1. There are 13 residues in the CDR3. In nucleotides, the CDR3 is TGTGGAGTATTTGGGGGACAGCTCTATAGCTACACCTTC. Translated, it gives CGVFGGQLYSYTF.

The chain combines TRBV6-5 with TRBJ1-2; TRBD1 might be the D (5 bases). V was cut by 5 bases and J by 1 base, with 14 bases left in between. Germline V lookup: CDR1 MNHEY, CDR2 SVGAGI. There are 15 residues in the CDR3. CDR3 DNA: TGTGCCAGCAGTACTCAGGGTGGCTTTAACTATGGCTACACCTTC. Protein: CASSTQGGFNYGYTF.

This clonotype was counted many times. The chain recombines TRBV2 with TRBJ2-5, with 10 bases lining up with TRBD2. The germline CDR1 and CDR2 sequences are SNHLY and FYNNEI. V was pared by 5 bases and J by 4 bases, with 4 bases of the junction left unmatched. This CDR3 is built from 14 residues. Here the CDR3 reads CASSSSGGGETQYF. As DNA, the CDR3 is TGTGCCAGCAGTTCTAGCGGGGGTGGAGAGACCCAGTACTTC.

In this sample, this clonotype turned up many times. V gene TRBV12-3 or TRBV12-4 combines with J gene TRBJ2-2; 7 positions agree with TRBD1. The CDR3 loop spans 12 amino acids. The trim removed 6 bases at V and 7 bases at J, leaving 2 bases unmatched. For the CDR3, the DNA is TGTGCCAGCAGCTCAGGGGGCGGGGAGCTGTTTTTT. Amino acid sequence: CASSSGGGELFF.

This clonotype has at least ten counts. The chain uses TRBV7-9 and TRBJ2-1; a weak D match, TRBD1 (6 bases). Germline V CDR1 and CDR2: SEHNR, FQNEAQ (reference sequence). Trimming stripped 5 bases from V and 8 bases from J, with 25 bases between. CDR3 size: 17 residues. CDR3 DNA: TGTGCCAGCAGCGCAACGATGGATACATCAGGGGTAGATGAGCAGTTCTTC. Its translation is CASSATMDTSGVDEQFF.

A few counts support this clonotype. The V and J genes are TRBV2 and TRBJ2-1; D is possibly TRBD2 (5 bases). The CDR3 is 15 amino acids. The V and J ends lost 2 bases and 0 bases respectively, with 8 bases between them. From germline, CDR1 is SNHLY and CDR2 FYNNEI. CDR3 DNA: TGTGCCAGCAGTGAATACAGCGGCTCCTACAATGAGCAGTTCTTC. The encoded protein is CASSEYSGSYNEQFF.

The V and J genes are TRBV4-3 and TRBJ1-1; D is ambiguous. This CDR3 contains 15 residues. With 2 bases removed from V and 0 bases from J, the gap between germline ends came to 10 bases. CDR1 is LGHNA, CDR2 YSLEER, per germline. The chain's CDR3 is CASSQWKDLNTEAFF. The CDR3 DNA sequence: TGCGCCAGCAGCCAATGGAAGGACCTGAACACTGAAGCTTTCTTT.

This clonotype has a count of ten or more. CDR3 residues: CASSPIDGDEQFF. The CDR3 region has the DNA TGCGCCAGCAGCCCCATAGACGGGGATGAGCAGTTCTTC. The V call is TRBV4-3, the J call TRBJ2-1; D is possibly TRBD2 (5 bases). In germline, CDR1 is LGHNA, CDR2 YSLEER. Trimming pared 4 bases from V and 8 bases from J, leaving 12 bases between. The CDR3 is 13 amino acids.

This clonotype has only a few counts. The chain couples TRBV20-1 to TRBJ2-1; 11 positions match TRBD2. The CDR3 loop spans 16 amino acids. The germline CDR1 and CDR2 sequences are DFQATT and SNEGSKA (reference sequence). With V trimmed by 3 bases and J by 7 bases, 11 bases remained unmatched. CDR3 in amino acids: CSARVPLAGGGNEQFF. The DNA for the CDR3 is TGCAGTGCTAGGGTCCCTCTAGCGGGAGGAGGGAATGAGCAGTTCTTC.

This clonotype was seen only a few times. The chain is built from TRBV4-3 and TRBJ1-1; perhaps TRBD1 as D (5 bases). CDR1 and CDR2 (germline): LGHNA, YSLEER. This CDR3 has 17 residues. With 0 bases removed from V and 0 bases from J, the gap between germline ends came to 14 bases. CDR3 nucleotides: TGCGCCAGCAGCCAAGATCTTGGGGGATTCCTGAACACTGAAGCTTTCTTT. Protein sequence: CASSQDLGGFLNTEAFF.

The table lists this clonotype with many counts. The rearrangement uses TRBV12-3 or TRBV12-4 and TRBJ1-5, with D uncertain. CDR3 length: 15 residues. Trimming stripped 5 bases from V and 3 bases from J, with 14 bases between. CDR3 sequence: CASSLGLRFNQPQHF. The CDR3 DNA is TGTGCCAGCAGTCTCGGACTCCGGTTCAATCAGCCCCAGCATTTT.

The chain carries TRBV24-1 and TRBJ2-1, with a tentative D call TRBD2 (6 bases). This CDR3 has 13 residues. Per germline, CDR1 KGHDR and CDR2 SFDVKD. V gave up 1 base and J gave up 6 bases, with 6 bases separating them. The CDR3 protein is CATSDFGGNEQFF. Here the CDR3 DNA reads TGTGCCACCAGTGATTTCGGGGGCAATGAGCAGTTCTTC.

This clonotype was detected a few times. The chain couples TRBV10-2 to TRBJ2-7, with 7 nucleotides matching TRBD2. Trimming took 8 bases from V and 7 from J; bases not matched to a gene: 8. The CDR3 is 12 residues long. Germline lookup yields CDR1 WSHSY and CDR2 SAAADI. The CDR3 loop reads CASSSGTGEQYF. The CDR3 nucleotides are TGCGCCAGCTCTAGCGGTACGGGAGAGCAGTACTTC.

This clonotype has a handful of counts. This chain connects TRBV19 to TRBJ2-7; a possible D gene is TRBD2 (6 bases). V was trimmed by 6 bases and J by 2 bases, leaving 14 bases between them. This CDR3 has 14 amino acids. Germline V CDR1 and CDR2: LNHDA, SQIVND (reference sequence). CDR3 amino acids: CASSPQRVPYEQYF. CDR3 nucleotides: TGTGCCAGTAGCCCCCAGCGGGTCCCCTACGAGCAGTACTTC.